This T cell receptor beta chain appears in the sequencing data of a study of shared clonotypes between healthy human individuals (dated by TCRdb to 2019 to 2021). As for the study more broadly: A few men and two women, aged 18 to 49 years, made up the cohort. For each donor, CD4 naive and CD4 memory were each given three plates, CD8 naive was given two plates, and CD8 memory was given one plate. The study deeply sequenced blood TCR repertoires of roughly five healthy adults to estimate repertoire size and the extent of clonotype sharing between individuals. To increase sequencing depth and limit assay-specific biases, TCR repertoire library preparation and sequencing were carried out by different laboratories using diverse techniques. Each donor's leukapheresis produced roughly between about 0.8 and 8.9 billion PBMCs. Study-wide conclusions, independent of this receptor: Only blood was sampled, and tissue TCR repertoires likely differ from those in blood. Clonotypes shared by all four sorted-subset donors showed higher generation probabilities than non-shared clonotypes. Naive subsets generally had larger estimated clonotype richness than memory subsets did. About 5% of naive CD4, 3.5% of naive CD8, roughly 2.4% of memory CD4, and 0.4% of memory CD8 clonotypes were shared across four donors. Because the study included only a small number of donors, the genetic and exposure-history diversity represented was limited. Rarefaction of sorted-subset datasets indicated incomplete sequencing despite the large sequencing depth. Pairwise subsampling led to the expectation that sequencing depth would affect the degree of clonotype sharing among donors.

This clone was observed a few times. Its antigen is not yet known. The record has no base qualities; no much larger clone is one base away. Healthy HIV-negative adults with no recently reported acute infections or vaccinations were included as donors. Every donor was a Caucasian adult living in Nashville, Tennessee, USA. CD4+ T cells were enriched through magnetic negative selection, after which naive cells were positively selected on CD45RA and the remaining negative fraction served as the memory subset. After blood collection by leukapheresis, PBMCs were isolated using Ficoll-Histopaque density gradient centrifugation and then cryopreserved in the vapor phase of liquid nitrogen. Analytical flow cytometry was used to check the purity and quantity of each magnetically sorted T cell population. Genomic DNA was isolated from every sorted fraction and measured by UV absorbance on a Nanodrop 2000c. Using the deep immunoSEQ assay, multiplex PCR amplified TCR CDR3 regions from genomic DNA. For each cell subset, the extracted genomic DNA was distributed evenly across all wells of several immunoSEQ 96-well plates, and each plate served as one replicate. For sorted subsets, about 210 ng of genomic DNA, equivalent to about 30,000 T cell genomes, went into each replicate PCR. Purified libraries were measured with a Qubit 3.0 fluorometer, size-checked on a Bioanalyzer 2100, and measured again with the KAPA Library Quantification kit. A separate single-read 150-cycle Illumina NextSeq 550 flow cell was used to sequence each immunoSEQ 96-well plate. As for how the authors treated the data: Because the immunoSEQ output included only junctional sequences and no quality scores, the filtering could not be the same as the filtering used for full-length reads. To assign V/J genes and CDR3, sequences were annotated against IMGT germline references using PyIR, a Python wrapper for IgBLAST v1.9. Any read was removed if the V/J assignment was weak (E-value above 1e-6), the CDR3 was missing, or the read contained stop codons, out-of-frame junctions, or ambiguous translated residues. A V3J clonotype was defined by an identical inferred V gene, J gene, and CDR3 amino acid sequence. Percentage overlap between repertoires was calculated by dividing the number of shared unique clonotypes by the size of the smaller repertoire. Repertoire richness was assessed with RTK rarefaction, the Chao1 estimator, and Recon v2.1 estimates of unobserved clonotypes. OLGA was used to compute generation probabilities for all TCRbeta clonotypes that the gDNA method yielded from a handful of donors. This immuneACCESS table, as held by TCRdb, lists in-frame sequences with V and J called but not all clones. Of the missing ones, under half trace to an unresolved V gene in checked studies; the others have no known cause. For V, J and clone size, that table is used; D and trimming come from the DNA. The sample data list about 960,000 clones, and roughly 72% of these were observed just once. The ten largest clones take up about 1.5% of the sample.

The CDR3 runs 14 residues from the cysteine to the phenylalanine. Only CDR3 DNA remains: 42 bases, in frame from the first base. V is trimmed back by 5 bases and J by 6 bases, and the junction contains 7 bases that no gene match accounts for. CDR1 is given as MDHEN and CDR2 as SYDVKM, both from the germline V gene. The source of this sequence is a man in his late teens or twenties in good health. The receptor chain draws on TRBV28 and TRBJ1-2, with 9 bases matching TRBD1. The sequenced sample was memory CD4+ T cells sorted from blood. Sample cell subset or site, as interpreted from the label and publication: CD45RA-negative fraction. The DNA sequence is given as TGTGCCAGCAGTAGAGACGGGACAGGGAATGGCTACACCTTC. Its amino acids are CASSRDGTGNGYTF.